The present entry profiles one T cell receptor beta chain with its context. Its target is not known. This entry is derived from a study of T cell responses to AZD1222 COVID-19 vaccine. Study-level points and caveats: Donor demographics were predominantly white British with a female majority; clonal diversity may be underestimated. Regions 160-218 and 743-854 held dominance among vaccine-associated CD4 TCRs, which spanned spike. Reportedly, nearly half of unique spike TCRs recognized epitopes outside B.1.351/B.1.1.7 mutations.

Profiled with immunoSEQ multiplex PCR; TCRdb holds only in-frame clones, not every one. Of about 180,000 clones listed, roughly nine tenths are singletons. J gave up 5 bases and V 4 bases, and 6 bases lay outside the gene matches. Germline V gives CDR1 SQVTM, CDR2 ANQGSEA. CDR3 length: 13 amino acids. This TCR was sampled from an adult in good health. The sequencing used peripheral blood, collected on day 0 of AZD1222 vaccination. The chain combines TRBV29-1 with TRBJ2-5, with 8 bases lining up with TRBD1. The CDR3: CSVAQGVGETQYF. CDR3 coding DNA: TGCAGCGTTGCACAGGGGGTGGGGGAGACCCAGTACTTC. Based on the CDR3 plus reference TRBV29-1 and TRBJ2-5, the full variable domain is SAVISQKPSRDICQRGTSLTIQCQVDSQVTMMFWYRQQPGQSLTLIATANQGSEATYESGFVIDKFPISRPNLTFSTLTVSNMSPEDSSIYLCSVAQGVGETQYFGPGTRLLVL.